The 5 T cell receptor beta chains below come from one sample, sequenced in a study of T cells after yellow fever vaccination. TCRdb re-called the 5' RACE reads with MiXCR, one entry per CDR3 protein. The sample consists of 310,000 or so distinct CDR3 sequences, around 7.3% of them appearing once. The source was PBMCs, collected 35 to 50 days after the first yellow fever vaccination. All receptors derive from a man aged 18 to 29 who received the YFV17D yellow fever vaccine.

This sequence joins TRBV10-1 and TRBJ2-3; perhaps TRBD1 as D (6 bases). CDR3 length: 13 amino acids. V was cut by 4 bases and J by 3 bases, with 8 bases left in between. CDR1 and CDR2 (germline): WNHNN, SYGVQD (reference sequence). CDR3 in DNA: TGCGCCAGCAGTGGTGGACAGACAGATACGCAGTATTTT. Amino acids: CASSGGQTDTQYF.

This clonotype has only a few counts. This chain joins TRBV25-1 and TRBJ2-1, with D possibly matching TRBD1 (6 bases). CDR1 MGHDK and CDR2 SYGVNS come from the germline V gene. The CDR3 extends over 13 amino acids. V lost 2 bases and J lost 8, with 10 bases in between. The CDR3 coding sequence is TGTGCCAGCAGTGAAAAGCAGGGGTATGAGCAGTTCTTC. This codes for CASSEKQGYEQFF.

This clonotype appeared a few times. The rearrangement links TRBV5-1 to TRBJ2-3; D might be TRBD1 (6 bases). The CDR3 consists of 13 residues. In germline, CDR1 is SGHRS, CDR2 YFSETQ. The V end was cut by 4 bases, the J end by 6 bases, with 12 bases between. This CDR3 is CASSGTGSDTQYF. The CDR3 DNA sequence: TGCGCCAGCAGCGGCACAGGGTCGGATACGCAGTATTTT.

V gene TRBV9 combines with J gene TRBJ2-1; possibly TRBD1 for D (6 bases). The V end was cut by 0 bases, the J end by 6 bases, with 13 bases between. Germline lookup yields CDR1 SGDLS and CDR2 YYNGEE. This CDR3 has 15 amino acids. The CDR3 sequence: CASSVEGDLPNEQFF. For the CDR3, the DNA is TGTGCCAGCAGCGTAGAGGGGGACCTCCCCAATGAGCAGTTCTTC. Supplemented by reference TRBV9 and TRBJ2-1, the full variable domain reads DSGVTQTPKHLITATGQRVTLRCSPRSGDLSVYWYQQSLDQGLQFLIQYYNGEERAKGNILERFSAQQFPDLHSELNLSSLELGDSALYFCASSVEGDLPNEQFFGPGTRLTVL.

This sequence joins TRBV5-1 and TRBJ2-6; D call uncertain. V dropped 2 bases and J dropped 5 bases, with 11 bases sitting between them. The germline gives CDR1 SGHRS, CDR2 YFSETQ. The CDR3 sequence is 15 residues long. The CDR3 region is CASSFTPTRANVLTF. In nucleotides, the CDR3 is TGCGCCAGCAGCTTTACACCCACAAGGGCCAACGTCCTGACTTTC.